A selection of T cell receptor beta chains follows, all from one sample in a study of shared clonotypes between healthy human individuals. Repertoires were generated with immunoSEQ multiplex PCR, while TCRdb's copy carries only in-frame clones and drops some. The sample comprises about 1.5 million clones, 96% of which are singletons, and roughly 1.1% rests with the top ten. The sample taken for sequencing was naive CD4+ T cells sorted from blood. The receptor set was obtained from a man aged 25-40 years in good health. CDR3s include the opening cysteine and the closing phenylalanine or tryptophan. Each record gives: D gene, J gene, clone size, V gene, CDR3 DNA, CDR3 protein. A D gene is named only where the DNA matches it firmly. For some rows the clone size is stated as once, few or many, or as a class when expanded; others skip it.

- | TRBJ1-2 | - | TRBV5-4 | TGTGCCAGCAGCCTCCGGGGCAGGGACTATGGCTACACCTTC | CASSLRGRDYGYTF
- | TRBJ2-7 | - | TRBV21-1 | TGTGCCAGCAGCAAACCCCCGAGGGGTCACGAGCAGTACTTC | CASSKPPRGHEQYF
TRBD1 | TRBJ2-1 | - | TRBV28 | TGTGCCAGCAGTAACAGGGGACGTGGGCAGTTCTTC | CASSNRGRGQFF
- | TRBJ2-3 | - | TRBV5-5 | TGTGCCAGCAGCTTGGACAGGGTAACAGATACGCAGTATTTT | CASSLDRVTDTQYF
TRBD2 | TRBJ2-5 | - | TRBV29-1 | TGCAGCCTCCTCCCGGGAGGGCAAGAGACCCAGTACTTC | CSLLPGGQETQYF
- | TRBJ2-7 | - | TRBV14 | TGTGCCAGCAGCCAAACACCCGGCCGCTACGAGCAGTACTTC | CASSQTPGRYEQYF
TRBD1 | TRBJ2-3 | - | TRBV7-6 | TGTGCCAGCAGTCGCCTGACAGGGGGCAGGACAGATACGCAGTATTTT | CASSRLTGGRTDTQYF
- | TRBJ1-1 | - | TRBV5-8 | TGTGCCAGCAGCTTGCAAGGGAATAATGAAGCTTTCTTT | CASSLQGNNEAFF
- | TRBJ2-1 | - | TRBV5-1 | TGCGCCAGCAGCTTGAGTAGCGGAAGCTCCTACAATGAGCAGTTCTTC | CASSLSSGSSYNEQFF
TRBD1 | TRBJ1-2 | - | TRBV11-2 | TGTGCCAGCAGCCTGGGACAGAACTATGGCTACACCTTC | CASSLGQNYGYTF
- | TRBJ2-1 | - | TRBV6-6 | TGTGCCAGCCGCGAAGGGGTACTCTCCTACAATGAGCAGTTCTTC | CASREGVLSYNEQFF
- | TRBJ1-5 | - | TRBV28 | TGTGCCAGCAGTTTATTACAGAACAATCAGCCCCAGCATTTT | CASSLLQNNQPQHF
TRBD1 | TRBJ2-7 | - | TRBV5-8 | TGTGCCAGCAGCCCGCGGACAGGGGTGAACGAGCAGTACTTC | CASSPRTGVNEQYF
TRBD2 | TRBJ2-1 | - | TRBV7-3 | TGTGCCAGCAGCTTAAATAGCGGGGACTACAATGAGCAGTTCTTC | CASSLNSGDYNEQFF
TRBD2 | TRBJ2-5 | once | TRBV9 | TGTGCCAGCAGCCCGTCGACTAGCGGGGTTCAAGAGACCCAGTACTTC | CASSPSTSGVQETQYF
TRBD2 | TRBJ2-1 | - | TRBV18 | TGTGCCAGCGGGGGAGGACTAGCGGGAGCAGGTGAGCAGTTCTTC | CASGGGLAGAGEQFF
TRBD1 | TRBJ2-3 | - | TRBV7-8 | TGTGCCAGCAGCTTGAGAGGCAGAGGGACAGGGGTCACAGATACGCAGTATTTT | CASSLRGRGTGVTDTQYF
- | TRBJ1-1 | - | TRBV6-6 | TGTGCCAGCAAGATTGAGGGTGAAGCTTTCTTT | CASKIEGEAFF
- | TRBJ2-5 | - | TRBV6-5 | TGTGCCAGCAGACAACGGGGCACCCAAGAGACCCAGTACTTC | CASRQRGTQETQYF
TRBD1 | TRBJ1-1 | - | TRBV29-1 | TGCAGCGTTATTTCCGGGACAGATGAAGCTTTCTTT | CSVISGTDEAFF
- | TRBJ1-5 | once | TRBV7-9 | TGTGCCAGCAGCTTAGGCAGAAACATCAATCAGCCCCAGCATTTT | CASSLGRNINQPQHF
- | TRBJ1-1 | - | TRBV6-1 | TGTGCCAGCAGTCTGACACTGATGAACACTGAAGCTTTCTTT | CASSLTLMNTEAFF
- | TRBJ2-2 | - | TRBV5-1 | TGCGCCAGCAGCCGGGACACCCACGCCGGGGAGCTGTTTTTT | CASSRDTHAGELFF
- | TRBJ1-2 | - | TRBV2 | TGTGCCAGCAGTGAATCACACAGGTTCTTC | CASSESHRFF
- | TRBJ2-7 | - | TRBV7-6 | TGTGCCAGCAGCCAGACCTCCTACGAGCAGTACTTC | CASSQTSYEQYF
- | TRBJ2-3 | once | TRBV18 | TGTGCCAGCTCACCCTTCCAGAGATCCGATACGCAGTATTTT | CASSPFQRSDTQYF
- | TRBJ2-5 | - | TRBV5-1 | TGCGCCAGCAGCTGGGGGGAGACCCAGTACTTC | CASSWGETQYF
- | TRBJ2-1 | - | TRBV28 | TGTGCCAGCAGTTTGGGCGGCCGCTACAATGAGCAGTTCTTC | CASSLGGRYNEQFF
- | TRBJ2-1 | - | TRBV28 | TGTGCCAGCAGTTTCAACCGACGTTGGGCCCCAGTCGGCGATGAGCAGTTCTTC | CASSFNRRWAPVGDEQFF
- | TRBJ1-2 | - | TRBV7-9 | TGTGCCAGCAGCTTAGCTGGGACCGGCTATGGCTACACCTTC | CASSLAGTGYGYTF
- | TRBJ2-2 | - | TRBV28 | TGTGCCAGCGGCGGGGTGAACACCGGGGAGCTGTTTTTT | CASGGVNTGELFF
- | TRBJ2-7 | - | TRBV5-1 | TGCGCCAGCAGACAGGGTCTCCGCGAGCAGTACTTC | CASRQGLREQYF
TRBD2 | TRBJ2-7 | - | TRBV18 | TGTGCCAGCTCACCCCTGACGGGAGGATACGAGCAGTACTTC | CASSPLTGGYEQYF
- | TRBJ2-5 | - | TRBV5-1 | TGCGCCAGCAGCCCGGATACAGGGTATCGGGAGACCCAGTACTTC | CASSPDTGYRETQYF
TRBD2 | TRBJ2-3 | once | TRBV27 | TGTGCCAGCATGAGTAGCGGGAGGACCACAGATACGCAGTATTTT | CASMSSGRTTDTQYF
- | TRBJ1-4 | - | TRBV29-1 | TGCAGCGTGGGGTCAGGCTCTGAAAAACTGTTTTTT | CSVGSGSEKLFF
TRBD1 | TRBJ2-7 | - | TRBV7-6 | TGTGCCAGCAGCTTCCGGGACAGCTCCTACGAGCAGTACTTC | CASSFRDSSYEQYF
TRBD2 | TRBJ2-2 | - | TRBV5-4 | TGTGCCAGCGGACTAGCGGGAGGAACCGGGGAGCTGTTTTTT | CASGLAGGTGELFF
- | TRBJ2-7 | - | TRBV6-5 | TGTGCCAGCAGGATGGACGGGTCCTACGAGCAGTACTTC | CASRMDGSYEQYF
- | TRBJ2-2 | - | TRBV5-6 | TGTGCCAGCAGCTTGGCCGTGACCCCGCGGACCGGGGAGCTGTTTTTT | CASSLAVTPRTGELFF
- | TRBJ2-4 | - | TRBV19 | TGTGCCGGAGGCAACACAGGGTCGGACATTCAGTACTTC | CAGGNTGSDIQYF
- | TRBJ2-7 | - | TRBV30 | TGTGCCTGGACTCTGGGGGCACCCTACGAGCAGTACTTC | CAWTLGAPYEQYF
TRBD1 | TRBJ2-5 | - | TRBV14 | TGTGCCAGCAGCCAAGGGGACAGGGGGAGGCAGGAGACCCAGTACTTC | CASSQGDRGRQETQYF
TRBD1 | TRBJ2-2 | few | TRBV7-9 | TGTGCCAGCAGCTTAGCGGACAGGGCCGGGGAGCTGTTTTTT | CASSLADRAGELFF
TRBD2 | TRBJ2-3 | - | TRBV4-3 | TGCGCCAGCAGCCAAGAGGCTAGCGGGAGTTTGTATACGCAGTATTTT | CASSQEASGSLYTQYF
- | TRBJ2-6 | - | TRBV29-1 | TGCAGCGTTGGTAGGGACTCTGGGGCCAACGTCCTGACTTTC | CSVGRDSGANVLTF
TRBD2 | TRBJ2-3 | - | TRBV11-3 | TGTGCCAGCAGCTTAGGGGTTACTAGCGGGACGGCAGATACGCAGTATTTT | CASSLGVTSGTADTQYF
- | TRBJ2-1 | - | TRBV2 | TGTGCCAGCAGTCTTATGGGCGAAAGCTCCTACAATGAGCAGTTCTTC | CASSLMGESSYNEQFF
- | TRBJ2-2 | - | TRBV7-2 | TGTGCCAGCAGCTTGCGTTTGGGGAACACCGGGGAGCTGTTTTTT | CASSLRLGNTGELFF
TRBD1 | TRBJ1-2 | - | TRBV7-8 | TGTGCCAGCAGCCCAAGACAGGGGGCAGGTTATGGCTACACCTTC | CASSPRQGAGYGYTF
TRBD1 | TRBJ1-1 | - | TRBV9 | TGTGCCAGCAGCTCCCGGGACAGGGTCGCTGAAGCTTTCTTT | CASSSRDRVAEAFF